This T cell receptor beta chain was sequenced during a study of tumor-infiltrating lymphocytes in primary liver carcinoma. For the study at large: These patients were men and women whose ages were 30 to 69 years. Roughly 3.5 to 7.13 million productive TCRbeta reads were obtained per sample, with similar numbers across tissue types.

Investigators took RNA and DNA out together from roughly 18-30 mg of unsorted bulk tissue. Per tumor, sampling covered five separate regions. Germline V gene sequence: CDR1 SGHDN, CDR2 FVKESK. The CDR3 is 14 residues long. To note about this clonotype: Its target is unknown. The junction shows a germline mismatch at one end, possibly a read error.

From 500 ng of total RNA, TCR beta-specific cDNA was reverse-transcribed using a constant-region primer. Researchers made the TCR beta libraries by running three nested multiplex PCR rounds with slightly modified ARM-PCR. TRBV1-TRBV30 forward and Cbeta reverse primers drove the first two roughly 10-cycle rounds. From the multiplex PCR reads, TCRdb called clonotypes with MiXCR, one entry per CDR3 protein. The sample holds more than 85,000 distinct CDR3 sequences, around 80% seen once. Study conclusions and caveats: The overlap of tumor-adjacent and tumor-blood pairs was smaller than that of tumor region pairs.

Sequenced material: liver tumor tissue from sampling region 3. The subset: tumor region T3, left-lateral pole. V is TRBV14 and J is TRBJ2-1; a weak D match, TRBD2 (5 bases). The sequence was obtained from a man between 40 and 49 years old with primary liver carcinoma and hepatitis B virus infection. The chain's CDR3 is CASRQFTGFNEQFF. The CDR3 DNA follows: TGTGCGAGCAGACAATTCACGGGATTCAATGAGCAGTTCTTC.